In this sample, the clone carrying this TCR beta chain turned up a few times. The antigen remains undetermined. The source of the sample is a study of cytomegalovirus exposure and HLA in healthy donors. Study-wide results and caveats: Later examination showed HLA-associated TCR beta chains had greater clonal expansion than equally common others. Reportedly, TCR beta sequences accurately predicted HLA-A and HLA-B alleles in most subjects.

PCR amplification relied on 60 Vbeta primers (plus 13 Jbeta primers). The repertoire was sequenced with immunoSEQ multiplex PCR; TCRdb's copy has only in-frame clones and lacks some. The sample holds around 300,000 clones, just over 70% seen once. This CDR3 has 14 residues. Losses at the gene ends were 5 bases for V and 2 bases for J; bases not matched to a gene: 6. Germline CDR1 reads SGHNT; CDR2 reads YENEEA. The V and J genes are TRBV11-3 and TRBJ2-7; 7 bases are a match to TRBD1. This TCR was sampled from a female donor in good health and CMV-seronegative. The sequenced sample was PBMCs. The CDR3 spells CASSNRDRAYEQYF. CDR3 in DNA: TGTGCCAGCAGCAACCGGGACAGAGCCTACGAGCAGTACTTC. Using reference TRBV11-3 and TRBJ2-7 for the parts outside the CDR3, the full variable domain is EAGVVQSPRYKIIEKKQPVAFWCNPISGHNTLYWYLQNLGQGPELLIRYENEEAVDDSQLPKDRFSAERLKGVDSTLKIQPAELGDSAVYLCASSNRDRAYEQYFGPGTRLTVT.